This TCR beta chain came from a study of shared clonotypes between healthy human individuals (dated by TCRdb to the early 2020s). Regarding the study in general: The cohort included a few men and a couple of women between 18 and 49 years of age. For each donor, CD4 naive and CD4 memory were each given three plates, CD8 naive was given two plates, and CD8 memory was given one plate. The study deeply sequenced blood TCR repertoires of five healthy adults to estimate repertoire size and the extent of clonotype sharing between individuals. To increase sequencing depth and limit assay-specific biases, different laboratories used diverse techniques to prepare libraries and sequence TCR repertoires. Between about 0.9 and 8.9 billion PBMCs per donor were obtained by leukapheresis.

What the work shows at the level of the full study, not this receptor alone: The small number of donors limited the genetic and exposure-history diversity represented. Estimated clonotype richness was generally larger for naive than for memory subsets. Sampling was restricted to blood, and TCR repertoires in tissue are likely to differ from TCR repertoires in blood. About 4.5% of naive CD4, approximately 3.7% of naive CD8, roughly 2.4% of memory CD4, and approximately 0.39% of memory CD8 clonotypes were shared across several donors. Even with the large sequencing depth, rarefaction of the sorted-subset datasets indicated that sequencing was incomplete. Higher generation probabilities were observed for clonotypes shared by all four sorted-subset donors than for non-shared clonotypes. Based on pairwise subsampling, the degree of clonotype sharing among donors was expected to be affected by sequencing depth.

The donors were healthy, HIV-negative adults who had no recently reported acute infections or vaccinations. Every donor was a Caucasian adult residing in Nashville, Tennessee, USA. CD4+ T cells were enriched by magnetic negative selection; naive cells were then positively selected on CD45RA, and the negative fraction formed the memory subset. Blood was collected by leukapheresis, and PBMCs were isolated by Ficoll-Histopaque density gradient centrifugation and then cryopreserved in liquid nitrogen vapor phase. Analytical flow cytometry was used to check the purity and quantity of every magnetically sorted T cell population. Genomic DNA was isolated from every sorted fraction and measured by UV absorbance on a Nanodrop 2000c. About this clone: Its antigen specificity is not known. Per-nucleotide qualities are absent, and no much larger clonotype sits a single base away.

Using the deep immunoSEQ assay, TCR CDR3 regions were amplified from genomic DNA by multiplex PCR. For each cell subset, the extracted genomic DNA was distributed evenly across all wells of several immunoSEQ 96-well plates, and each plate served as one replicate. For sorted subsets, around 200 ng genomic DNA, equal to about 30,000 T cell genomes, was loaded into each replicate PCR. Purified libraries were measured with a Qubit 3.0 fluorometer, size-checked on a Bioanalyzer 2100, and measured again with the KAPA Library Quantification kit. A separate single-read 150-cycle Illumina NextSeq 550 flow cell was used to sequence each immunoSEQ 96-well plate. On the study's bioinformatics: The immunoSEQ output contained only junctional sequences without quality scores, so filtering could not match that applied to full-length reads. To assign V/J genes and CDR3, sequences were annotated against IMGT germline references using PyIR, a Python wrapper for IgBLAST v1.9. Reads with weak V/J assignments (E-value above 1e-6), missing CDR3, stop codons, out-of-frame junctions, or ambiguous translated residues were removed. V3J clonotypes were defined by identical inferred V gene, J gene, and CDR3 amino acid sequence. To compute the percentage overlap between repertoires, the number of shared unique clonotypes was divided by the size of the smaller repertoire. Three approaches were used to assess repertoire richness: RTK rarefaction, the Chao1 estimator, and Recon v2.1 estimates of unobserved clonotypes. Generation probabilities were computed with OLGA for all TCRbeta clonotypes obtained by the gDNA method from a few donors. Entries here come from immuneACCESS through TCRdb and include only in-frame sequences with V and J called. Some clones fail to appear in such tables; in the studies checked, an unresolved V gene covers under half of the shortfall, and the cause of the remainder is unknown. The D gene and trimming were derived from the DNA, and the V and J assignments and clone size from that table. Within this sample are roughly 1,500,000 clones, with approximately 98% of them counted one time only. Roughly 0.45% of the sample goes to the ten largest clones.

From the germline V gene, CDR1 is SNHLY and CDR2 is FYNNEI. Trimming at the junction amounts to 8 bases on V and 2 bases on J, and the germline ends lie 16 bases apart. Counted from cysteine to phenylalanine, this CDR3 has 14 amino acids. Only CDR3 DNA remains: 42 bases, in frame from the first base. The receptor comes from a man aged 30 to 39 in good health. The V gene is TRBV2 and the J gene is TRBJ2-7; the D gene is perhaps TRBD1 or TRBD2, each of them matching over 5 bases. The sample taken for sequencing was naive CD4+ T cells sorted from blood. The sample's cell subset or site label, decoded: CD45RA+ positively selected. The CDR3: CASEGERGPYEQYF. The sequenced DNA is TGTGCCAGCGAGGGCGAGAGGGGACCCTACGAGCAGTACTTC.